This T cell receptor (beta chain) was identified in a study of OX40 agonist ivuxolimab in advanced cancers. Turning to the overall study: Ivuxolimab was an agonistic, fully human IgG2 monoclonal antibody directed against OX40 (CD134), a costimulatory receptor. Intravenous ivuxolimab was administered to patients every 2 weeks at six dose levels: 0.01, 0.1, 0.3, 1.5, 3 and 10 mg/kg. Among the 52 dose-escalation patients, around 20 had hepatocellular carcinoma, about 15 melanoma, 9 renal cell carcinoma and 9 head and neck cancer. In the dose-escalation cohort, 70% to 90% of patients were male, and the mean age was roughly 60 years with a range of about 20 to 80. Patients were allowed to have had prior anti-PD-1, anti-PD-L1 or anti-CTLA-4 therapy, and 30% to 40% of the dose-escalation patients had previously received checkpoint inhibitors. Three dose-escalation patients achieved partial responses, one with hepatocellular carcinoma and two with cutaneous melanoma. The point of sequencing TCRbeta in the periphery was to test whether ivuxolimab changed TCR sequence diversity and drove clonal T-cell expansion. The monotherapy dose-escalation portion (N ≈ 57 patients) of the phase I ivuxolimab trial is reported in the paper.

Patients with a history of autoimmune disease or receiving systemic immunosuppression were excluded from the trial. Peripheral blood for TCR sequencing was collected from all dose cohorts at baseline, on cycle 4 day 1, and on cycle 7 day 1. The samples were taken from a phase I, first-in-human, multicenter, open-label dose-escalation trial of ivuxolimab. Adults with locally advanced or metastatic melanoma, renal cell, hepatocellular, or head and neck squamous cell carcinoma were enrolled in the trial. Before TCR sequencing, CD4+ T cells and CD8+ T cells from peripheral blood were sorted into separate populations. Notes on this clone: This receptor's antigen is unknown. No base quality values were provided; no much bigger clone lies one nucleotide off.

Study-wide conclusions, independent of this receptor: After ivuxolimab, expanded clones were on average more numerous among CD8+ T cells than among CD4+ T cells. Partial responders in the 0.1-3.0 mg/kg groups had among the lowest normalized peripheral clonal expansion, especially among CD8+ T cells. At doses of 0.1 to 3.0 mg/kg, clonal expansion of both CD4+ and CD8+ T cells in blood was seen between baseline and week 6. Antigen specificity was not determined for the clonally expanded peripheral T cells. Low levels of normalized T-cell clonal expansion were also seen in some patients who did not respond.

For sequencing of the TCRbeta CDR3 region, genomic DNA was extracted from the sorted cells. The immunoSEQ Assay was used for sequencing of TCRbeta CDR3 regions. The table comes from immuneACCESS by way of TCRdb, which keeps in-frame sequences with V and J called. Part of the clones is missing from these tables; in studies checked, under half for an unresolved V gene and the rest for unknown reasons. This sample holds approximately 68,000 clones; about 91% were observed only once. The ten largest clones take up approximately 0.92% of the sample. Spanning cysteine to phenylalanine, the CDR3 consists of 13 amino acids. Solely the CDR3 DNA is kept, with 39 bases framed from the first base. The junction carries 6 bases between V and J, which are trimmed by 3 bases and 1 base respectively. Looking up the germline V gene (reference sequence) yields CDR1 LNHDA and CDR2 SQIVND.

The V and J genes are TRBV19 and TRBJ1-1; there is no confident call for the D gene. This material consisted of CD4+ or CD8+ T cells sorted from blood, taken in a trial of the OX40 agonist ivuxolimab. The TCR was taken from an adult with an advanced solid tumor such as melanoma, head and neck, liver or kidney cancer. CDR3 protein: CASSIGSNTEAFF. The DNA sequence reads TGTGCCAGTAGTATCGGGTCGAACACTGAAGCTTTCTTT. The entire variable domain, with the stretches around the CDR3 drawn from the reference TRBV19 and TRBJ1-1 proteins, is DGGITQSPKYLFRKEGQNVTLSCEQNLNHDAMYWYRQDPGQGLRLIYYSQIVNDFQKGDIAEGYSVSREKKESFPLTVTSAQKNPTAFYLCASSIGSNTEAFFGQGTRLTVV.